This record looks at one T cell receptor beta chain sequence and its context. Its target is not known. Primers included in the PCR were 60 Vbeta and 13 Jbeta primers. Measured with immunoSEQ multiplex PCR; TCRdb has only the in-frame clones, and not every one. The repertoire has some 110,000 clones, approximately 80% of them found once; the top ten carry approximately 4%. The source of the sample is a study of cytomegalovirus exposure and HLA in healthy donors. The length of the CDR3 is 12 residues. The V gene's germline CDR1 is SGHNT and CDR2 YYREEE (reference sequence). After removal of 4 bases from V and 3 bases from J, the junction contained 0 bases not matched to a gene. Whole-study findings and limits: A cluster of highly shared sequence variants was likely a sequencing artifact. It was reported that TCR beta sequences correctly inferred the HLA-A and HLA-B alleles for most subjects. According to the study, around 180 TCR beta chains were cytomegalovirus-associated.

Sequencing used PBMCs. This receptor was obtained from a man between 25 and 39 years old in good health and CMV-seropositive. The chain carries TRBV5-4 and TRBJ2-7, with 8 bases aligning to TRBD2. In nucleotides, the CDR3 is TGTGCCAGCAGCACTAGCGGCTACGAGCAGTACTTC. This sequence encodes CASSTSGYEQYF.